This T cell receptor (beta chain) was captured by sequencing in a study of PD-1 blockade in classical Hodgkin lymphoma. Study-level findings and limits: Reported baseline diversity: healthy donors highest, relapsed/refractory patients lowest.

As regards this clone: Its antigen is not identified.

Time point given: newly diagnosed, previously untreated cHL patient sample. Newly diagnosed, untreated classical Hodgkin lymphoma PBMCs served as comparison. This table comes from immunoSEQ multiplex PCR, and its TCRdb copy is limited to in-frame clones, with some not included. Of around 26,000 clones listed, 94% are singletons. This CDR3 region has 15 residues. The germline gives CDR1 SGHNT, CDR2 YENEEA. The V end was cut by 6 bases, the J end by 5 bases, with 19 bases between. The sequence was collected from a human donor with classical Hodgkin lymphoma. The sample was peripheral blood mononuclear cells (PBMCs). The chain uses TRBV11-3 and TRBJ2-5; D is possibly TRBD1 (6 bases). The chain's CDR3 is CASRRTGILGETQYF. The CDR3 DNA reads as TGTGCCAGCAGACGTACAGGGATCTTGGGGGAGACCCAGTACTTC.